A few counts support the clone carrying this T cell receptor (beta chain). The antigen remains undetermined. The assay was immunoSEQ multiplex PCR, and TCRdb's table has in-frame clones only and misses some. The sample yields over 200,000 clones, less than 95% seen once. This entry comes from a study of T cell responses to AZD1222 COVID-19 vaccine. V shed 1 base and J shed 0 bases, with 6 bases lying between them. This CDR3 contains 15 residues. The germline V gene has CDR1 MGHRA and CDR2 YSYEKL. Study-wide findings and caveats: White British people made up most donors, females outnumbered males, and clonal diversity was possibly underestimated. Researchers took repertoire samples only after the peak T cell response had come.

The receptor's source is an adult who received the MenACWY meningococcal vaccine as a control. Sequenced material: peripheral blood, taken 28 days after the second dose of the MenACWY control vaccine. V and J are TRBV4-1 and TRBJ1-4; D unclear. DNA for the CDR3: TGCGCCAGCAGCCAAGCGGTGGCAACTAATGAAAAACTGTTTTTT. This gives the protein CASSQAVATNEKLFF.